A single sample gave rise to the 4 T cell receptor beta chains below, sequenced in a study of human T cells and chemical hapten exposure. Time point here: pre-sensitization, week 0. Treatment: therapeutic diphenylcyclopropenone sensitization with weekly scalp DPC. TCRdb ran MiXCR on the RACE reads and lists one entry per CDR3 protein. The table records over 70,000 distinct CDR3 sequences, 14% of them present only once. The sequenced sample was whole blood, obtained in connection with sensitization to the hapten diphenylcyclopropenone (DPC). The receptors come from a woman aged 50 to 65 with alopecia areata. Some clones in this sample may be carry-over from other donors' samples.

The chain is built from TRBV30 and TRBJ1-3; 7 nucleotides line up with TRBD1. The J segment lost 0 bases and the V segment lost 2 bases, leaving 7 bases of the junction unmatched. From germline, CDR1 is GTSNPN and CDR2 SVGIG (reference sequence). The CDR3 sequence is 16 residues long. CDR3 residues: CAWSLGTAVSGNTIYF. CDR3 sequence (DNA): TGTGCCTGGAGTTTAGGGACAGCCGTCTCTGGAAACACCATATATTTT.

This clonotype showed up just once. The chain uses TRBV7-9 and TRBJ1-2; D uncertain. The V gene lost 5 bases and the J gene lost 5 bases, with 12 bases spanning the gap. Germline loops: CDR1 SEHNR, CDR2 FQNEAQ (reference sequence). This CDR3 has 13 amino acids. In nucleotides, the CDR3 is TGTGCCAGCAGCCCTCTTGACACGTATGGCTACACCTTC. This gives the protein CASSPLDTYGYTF.

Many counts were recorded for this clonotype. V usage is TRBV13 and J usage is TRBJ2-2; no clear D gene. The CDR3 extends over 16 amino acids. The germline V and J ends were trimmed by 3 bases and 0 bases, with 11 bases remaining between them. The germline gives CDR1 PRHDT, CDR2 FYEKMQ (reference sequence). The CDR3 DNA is TGTGCCAGCAGCTTGGGTAATCTCGCGAACACCGGGGAGCTGTTTTTT. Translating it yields CASSLGNLANTGELFF. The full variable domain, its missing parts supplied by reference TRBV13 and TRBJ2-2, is AAGVIQSPRHLIKEKRETATLKCYPIPRHDTVYWYQQGPGQDPQFLISFYEKMQSDKGSIPDRFSAQQFSDYHSELNMSSLELGDSALYFCASSLGNLANTGELFFGEGSRLTVL.

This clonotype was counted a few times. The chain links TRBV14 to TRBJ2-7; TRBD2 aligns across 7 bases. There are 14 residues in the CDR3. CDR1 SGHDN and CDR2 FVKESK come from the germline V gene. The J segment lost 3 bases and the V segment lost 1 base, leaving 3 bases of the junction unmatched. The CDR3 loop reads CASSQVERDYEQYF. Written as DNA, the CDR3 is TGTGCCAGCAGCCAAGTGGAGCGGGACTACGAGCAGTACTTC.